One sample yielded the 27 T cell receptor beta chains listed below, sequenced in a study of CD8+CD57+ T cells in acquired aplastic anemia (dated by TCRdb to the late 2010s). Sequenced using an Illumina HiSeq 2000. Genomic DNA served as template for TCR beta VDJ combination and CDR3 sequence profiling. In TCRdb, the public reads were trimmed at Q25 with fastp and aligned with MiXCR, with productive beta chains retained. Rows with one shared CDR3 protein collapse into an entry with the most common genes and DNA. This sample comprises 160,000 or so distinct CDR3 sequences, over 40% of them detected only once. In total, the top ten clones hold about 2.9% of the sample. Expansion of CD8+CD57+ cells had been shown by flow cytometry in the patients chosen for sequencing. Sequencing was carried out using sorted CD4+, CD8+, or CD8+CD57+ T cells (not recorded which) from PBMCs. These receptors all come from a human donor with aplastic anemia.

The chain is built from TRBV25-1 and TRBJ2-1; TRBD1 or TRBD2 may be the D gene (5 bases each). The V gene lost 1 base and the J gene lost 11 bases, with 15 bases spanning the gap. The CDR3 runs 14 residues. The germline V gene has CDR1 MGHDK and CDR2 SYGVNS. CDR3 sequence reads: CASSEFGTGGKQFF. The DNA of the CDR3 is TGTGCCAGCAGTGAATTTGGGACCGGCGGAAAGCAGTTCTTC.

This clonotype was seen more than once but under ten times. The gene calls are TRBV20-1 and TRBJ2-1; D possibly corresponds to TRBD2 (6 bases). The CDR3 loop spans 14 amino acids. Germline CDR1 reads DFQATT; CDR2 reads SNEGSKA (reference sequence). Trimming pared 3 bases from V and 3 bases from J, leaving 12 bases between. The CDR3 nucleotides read TGCAGTGCTAGCAGGAGGGGATACTACAATGAGCAGTTCTTC. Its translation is CSASRRGYYNEQFF.

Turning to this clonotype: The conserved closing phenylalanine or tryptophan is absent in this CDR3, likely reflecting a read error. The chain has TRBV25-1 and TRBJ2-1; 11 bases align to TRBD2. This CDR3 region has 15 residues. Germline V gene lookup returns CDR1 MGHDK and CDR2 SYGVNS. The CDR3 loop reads CASSLGTSGYNEQFV. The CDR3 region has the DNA TGCGCCAGCAGTCTGGGGACTAGCGGTTACAATGAGCAGTTCGTC.

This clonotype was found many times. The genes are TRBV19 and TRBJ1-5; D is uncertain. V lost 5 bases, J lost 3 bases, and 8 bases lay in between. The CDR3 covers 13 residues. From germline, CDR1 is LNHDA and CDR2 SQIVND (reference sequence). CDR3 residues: CASSYSNNQPQHF. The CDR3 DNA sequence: TGTGCCAGTAGTTACAGCAACAATCAGCCCCAGCATTTT.

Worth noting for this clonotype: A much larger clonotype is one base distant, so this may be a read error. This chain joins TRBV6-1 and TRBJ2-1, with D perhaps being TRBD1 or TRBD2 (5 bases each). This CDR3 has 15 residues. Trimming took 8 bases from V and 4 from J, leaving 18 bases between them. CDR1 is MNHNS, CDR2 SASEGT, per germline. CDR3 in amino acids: CASDRDGDRYNEQFF. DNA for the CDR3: TGTGCCAGCGACCGGGACGGGGACCGTTACAATGAGCAGTTCTTC.

Here the CDR3 reads CASSPAAGISNQPQHF. DNA for the CDR3: TGTGCCAGCTCCCCGGCGGCAGGAATTAGCAATCAGCCCCAGCATTTT. This chain links TRBV18 with TRBJ1-5; D uncertain. Per germline, CDR1 KGHSH and CDR2 LQKENI. The V end was cut by 6 bases, the J end by 0 bases, with 15 bases between. The CDR3 is 16 amino acids.

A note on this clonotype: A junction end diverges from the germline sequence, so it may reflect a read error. The CDR3 region is CASSLAVGQGHERYF. The CDR3 coding sequence is TGTGCCAGCAGCTTAGCCGTTGGTCAGGGCCACGAGCGGTACTTC. The chain uses TRBV7-6 and TRBJ2-7; TRBD1 might be the D (5 bases). Germline V CDR1 and CDR2: SGHVS, FNYEAQ. The CDR3 length is 15 residues. The full variable domain, its missing parts supplied by reference TRBV7-6 and TRBJ2-7, is GAGVSQSPRYKVTKRGQDVALRCDPISGHVSLYWYRQALGQGPEFLTYFNYEAQQDKSGLPNDRFSAERPEGSISTLTIQRTEQRDSAMYRCASSLAVGQGHERYFGPGTRLTVT.

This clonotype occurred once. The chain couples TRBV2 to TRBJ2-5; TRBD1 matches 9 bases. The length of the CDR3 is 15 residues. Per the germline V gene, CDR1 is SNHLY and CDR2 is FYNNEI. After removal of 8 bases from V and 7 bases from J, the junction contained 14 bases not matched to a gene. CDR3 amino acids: CASLHSQGARGTQYF. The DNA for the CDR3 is TGTGCCAGCCTCCACTCACAGGGGGCAAGAGGGACCCAGTACTTC.

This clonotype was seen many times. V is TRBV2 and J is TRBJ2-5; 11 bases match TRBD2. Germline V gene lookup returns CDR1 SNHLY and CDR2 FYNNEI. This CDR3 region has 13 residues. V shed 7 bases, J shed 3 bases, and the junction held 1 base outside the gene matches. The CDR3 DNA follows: TGTGCCAGCATACTAGCGGGGGAAGAGACCCAGTACTTC. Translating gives CASILAGEETQYF.

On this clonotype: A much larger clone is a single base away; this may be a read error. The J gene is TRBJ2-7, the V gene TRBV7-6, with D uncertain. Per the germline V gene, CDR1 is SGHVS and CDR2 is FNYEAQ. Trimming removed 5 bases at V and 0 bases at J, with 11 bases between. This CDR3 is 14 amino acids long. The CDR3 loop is CASSTRPISYEQYF. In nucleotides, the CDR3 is TGTGCCAGCAGCACACGACCGATCTCCTACGAGCAGTACTTC.

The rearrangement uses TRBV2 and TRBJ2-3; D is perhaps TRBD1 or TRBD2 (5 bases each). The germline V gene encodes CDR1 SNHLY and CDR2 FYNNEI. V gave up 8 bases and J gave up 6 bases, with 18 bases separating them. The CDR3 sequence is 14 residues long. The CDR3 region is CASAGTATIDTQYF. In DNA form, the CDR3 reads TGTGCCAGCGCCGGGACCGCCACTATCGATACGCAGTATTTT.

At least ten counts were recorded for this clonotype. CDR3 nucleotide sequence: TGCGCCAGCAAGGGGAACACTGAAGCTTTCTTT. Translated, it gives CASKGNTEAFF. This rearrangement joins TRBV5-1 to TRBJ1-1; D ambiguous. V was shortened by 6 bases and J by 1 base, with 4 bases between the two germline ends. This CDR3 region has 11 residues. Looked up from germline, CDR1 is SGHRS and CDR2 is YFSETQ.

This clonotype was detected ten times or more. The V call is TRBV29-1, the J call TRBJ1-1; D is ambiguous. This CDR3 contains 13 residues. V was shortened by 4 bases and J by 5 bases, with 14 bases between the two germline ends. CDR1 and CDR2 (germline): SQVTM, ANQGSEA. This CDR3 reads CSVAIRKDTEAFF. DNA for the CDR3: TGCAGCGTTGCGATCCGTAAAGATACTGAAGCTTTCTTT.

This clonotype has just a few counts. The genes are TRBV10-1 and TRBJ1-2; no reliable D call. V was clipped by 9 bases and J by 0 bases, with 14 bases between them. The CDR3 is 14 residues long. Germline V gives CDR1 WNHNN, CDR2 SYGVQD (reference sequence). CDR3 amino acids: CARWERRPNYGYTF. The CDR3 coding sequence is TGCGCCAGGTGGGAGAGAAGGCCTAACTATGGCTACACCTTC.

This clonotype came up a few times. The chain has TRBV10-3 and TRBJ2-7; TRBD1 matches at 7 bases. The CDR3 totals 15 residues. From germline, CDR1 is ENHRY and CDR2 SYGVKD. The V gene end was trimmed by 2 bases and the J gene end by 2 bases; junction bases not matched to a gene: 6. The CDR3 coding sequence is TGTGCCATCAGTGAGAGAGGGGGCGACGCCTACGAGCAGTACTTC. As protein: CAISERGGDAYEQYF.

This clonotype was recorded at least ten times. Here the CDR3 reads CASSLKGQGSSPLHF. CDR3 DNA sequence: TGCGCCAGCAGCTTGAAGGGACAGGGGTCTTCACCCCTCCACTTT. The V gene is TRBV5-1, the J gene TRBJ1-6, with 10 positions matching TRBD1. The trim removed 1 base at V and 9 bases at J, leaving 4 bases unmatched. The CDR3 is 15 residues long. The V gene's germline CDR1 is SGHRS and CDR2 YFSETQ. Based on the CDR3 plus reference TRBV5-1 and TRBJ1-6, the full variable domain is KAGVTQTPRYLIKTRGQQVTLSCSPISGHRSVSWYQQTPGQGLQFLFEYFSETQRNKGNFPGRFSGRQFSNSRSEMNVSTLELGDSALYLCASSLKGQGSSPLHFGNGTRLTVT.

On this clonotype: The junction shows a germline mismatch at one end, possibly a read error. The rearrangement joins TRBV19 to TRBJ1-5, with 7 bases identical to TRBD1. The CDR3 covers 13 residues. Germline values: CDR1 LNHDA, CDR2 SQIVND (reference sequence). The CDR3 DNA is TGTGCCAGTAGTACAGGGGGAGGACAGCCCCAGCATTTC. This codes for CASSTGGGQPQHF.

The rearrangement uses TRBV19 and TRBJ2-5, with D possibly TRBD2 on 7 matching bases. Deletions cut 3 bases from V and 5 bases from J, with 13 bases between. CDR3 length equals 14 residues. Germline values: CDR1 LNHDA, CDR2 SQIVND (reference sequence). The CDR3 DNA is TGTGCCAGTAGTATTGGGGGGGCGCGGGAGACCCAGTACTTC. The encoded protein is CASSIGGARETQYF.

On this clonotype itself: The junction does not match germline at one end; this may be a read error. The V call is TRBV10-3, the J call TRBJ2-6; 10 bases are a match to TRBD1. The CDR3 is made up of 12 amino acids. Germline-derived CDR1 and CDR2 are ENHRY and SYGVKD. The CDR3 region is CATTGGMNTEAF. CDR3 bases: TGTGCCACGACAGGGGGCATGAACACTGAAGCTTTC.

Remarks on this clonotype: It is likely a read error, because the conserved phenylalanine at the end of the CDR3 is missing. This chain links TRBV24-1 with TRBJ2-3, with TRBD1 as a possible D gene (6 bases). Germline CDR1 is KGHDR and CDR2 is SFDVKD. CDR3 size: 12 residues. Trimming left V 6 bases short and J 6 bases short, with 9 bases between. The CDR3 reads CATSLGADTQYL. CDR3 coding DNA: TGTGCCACCAGTCTGGGGGCGGATACGCAGTATCTT.

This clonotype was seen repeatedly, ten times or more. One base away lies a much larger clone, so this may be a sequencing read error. The CDR3 region has the DNA TGTGCCATCAGTGAGGTTAGGAGCGGCACTGAAGCTTTCTTT. The encoded protein is CAISEVRSGTEAFF. This sequence joins TRBV10-3 and TRBJ1-1; D unresolved. This CDR3 spans 14 amino acids. Germline lookup yields CDR1 ENHRY and CDR2 SYGVKD. V was shortened by 2 bases and J by 4 bases, with 11 bases between the two germline ends.

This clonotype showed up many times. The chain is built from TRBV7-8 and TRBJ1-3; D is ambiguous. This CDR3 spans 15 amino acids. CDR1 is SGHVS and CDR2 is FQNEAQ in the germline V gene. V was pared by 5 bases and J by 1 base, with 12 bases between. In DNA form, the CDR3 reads TGTGCCAGCAGCCTTGACGGTATTTCTGGAAACACCATATATTTT. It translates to CASSLDGISGNTIYF.

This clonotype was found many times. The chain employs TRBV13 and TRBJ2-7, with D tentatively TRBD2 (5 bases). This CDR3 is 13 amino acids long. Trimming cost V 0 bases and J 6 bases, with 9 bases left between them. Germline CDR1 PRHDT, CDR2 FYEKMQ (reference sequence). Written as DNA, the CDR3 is TGTGCCAGCAGCTTAGGCCTTCGGGGCGAGCAGTACTTC. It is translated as CASSLGLRGEQYF. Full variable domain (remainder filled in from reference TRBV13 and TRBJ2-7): AAGVIQSPRHLIKEKRETATLKCYPIPRHDTVYWYQQGPGQDPQFLISFYEKMQSDKGSIPDRFSAQQFSDYHSELNMSSLELGDSALYFCASSLGLRGEQYFGPGTRLTVT.

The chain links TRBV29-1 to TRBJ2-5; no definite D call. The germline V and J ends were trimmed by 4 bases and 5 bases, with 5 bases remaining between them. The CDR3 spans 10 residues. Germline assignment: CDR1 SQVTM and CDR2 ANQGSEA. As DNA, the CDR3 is TGCAGCGTTGTTGAGGAGACCCAGTACTTC. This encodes CSVVEETQYF.

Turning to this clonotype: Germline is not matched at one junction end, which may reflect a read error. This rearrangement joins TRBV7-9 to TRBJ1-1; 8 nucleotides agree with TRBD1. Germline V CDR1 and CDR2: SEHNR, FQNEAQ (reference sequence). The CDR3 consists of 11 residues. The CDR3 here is CASSDRGEPLF. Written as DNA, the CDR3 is TGTGCCAGCAGCGACAGGGGAGAACCCCTCTTT.

The CDR3 DNA reads TGCAGCACCCAGGGAGGGACAGTTGGCTACACCTTC. Residues: CSTQGGTVGYTF. The chain joins TRBV29-1 to TRBJ1-2, with 7 bases matching TRBD1. The CDR3 spans 12 residues. With 8 bases clipped from V and 7 bases from J, the junction kept 10 bases outside the gene matches. Germline loops: CDR1 SQVTM, CDR2 ANQGSEA.

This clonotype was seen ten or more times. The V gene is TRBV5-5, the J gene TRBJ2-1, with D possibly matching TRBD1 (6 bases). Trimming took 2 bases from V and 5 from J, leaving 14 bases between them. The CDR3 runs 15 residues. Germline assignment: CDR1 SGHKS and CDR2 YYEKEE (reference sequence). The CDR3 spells CASSFLWDIDNEQFF. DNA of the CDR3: TGTGCCAGCAGCTTCCTTTGGGACATCGACAATGAGCAGTTCTTC.